The T cell receptor beta chain described here comes from a study of human T cells and chemical hapten exposure. Findings and limits, study-wide: TCRs exceeding 1 in 1000 frequency stayed unchanged with DPC sensitization. Controls formed significantly fewer large CDR3 similarity clusters than expanded TCRs did. Patch test score showed a positive correlation with PT1 expanded TCR counts.

Time point in this sample: patch test 2, 6 weeks after DPC sensitization. Treatment reported: therapeutic diphenylcyclopropenone sensitization with weekly scalp DPC. Researchers sampled blood before each patch test went on. TCRdb called the RACE reads again in MiXCR, with one record for every CDR3 protein. The sample consists of a few hundred thousand distinct CDR3 sequences, over 6% of them appearing once. Germline V gene lookup returns CDR1 SGHKS and CDR2 YYEKEE (reference sequence). V was trimmed by 4 bases and J by 3 bases, leaving 18 bases between them. The CDR3 loop spans 16 amino acids. To note about this clonotype: Its antigen is as yet unknown. A read error may be the cause here, since a much bigger clone is one base away.

The chain recombines TRBV5-5 with TRBJ2-3; TRBD2 is a possible D gene (6 bases). The TCR originated in a woman between 18 and 30 years old with alopecia areata. Some clones in this sample may be carry-over from other donors' samples. The sequenced sample was whole blood, obtained in connection with sensitization to the hapten diphenylcyclopropenone (DPC). The CDR3 reads CASSHGGRDFTDTQYF. The DNA of the CDR3 is TGTGCCAGCAGCCACGGGGGACGGGATTTTACAGATACGCAGTATTTT. Variable domain in full (rest from reference TRBV5-5 and TRBJ2-3): DAGVTQSPTHLIKTRGQQVTLRCSPISGHKSVSWYQQVLGQGPQFIFQYYEKEERGRGNFPDRFSARQFPNYSSELNVNALLLGDSALYLCASSHGGRDFTDTQYFGPGTRLTVL.